The rows below give T cell receptor beta chains drawn from one sample of a study of blood T cell repertoires in COVID-19. Produced via immunoSEQ multiplex PCR; TCRdb's table is partial and in-frame only. The sample yields 200,000 to 250,000 clones, 81% seen once. Sequencing was done on a sample of peripheral blood. These receptors originate from a woman older than 75 with COVID-19, enrolled during active disease. The CDR3 runs from the conserved cysteine through the conserved F or W. The order of the fields is clone size, D gene, V gene, J gene, CDR3 DNA, CDR3 protein. D genes are given only for firm matches. A clone size is listed for some rows: how often the clone was seen (once, few, many), or a class if it is expanded.

NA,TRBD2,TRBV3-1/TRBV3-2,TRBJ2-1,TGTGCCAGCAGCCGGACTAGCGGGGCCTCCAATGAGCAGTTCTTC,CASSRTSGASNEQFF
NA,NA,TRBV7-9,TRBJ1-2,TGTGCCAGCAGCTTATCCGGGGGCTATGGCTACACCTTC,CASSLSGGYGYTF
NA,NA,TRBV7-9,TRBJ2-5,TGTGCCAGCAGCCGGAGGATCCAAGAGACCCAGTACTTC,CASSRRIQETQYF
NA,TRBD1,TRBV6-4,TRBJ1-2,TGTGCCAGCAGGACAGGGGAGGGCTATGGCTACACCTTC,CASRTGEGYGYTF
NA,NA,TRBV5-1,TRBJ2-3,TGCGCCAGCAGCTTACAGGTTTCTAGCACAGATACGCAGTATTTT,CASSLQVSSTDTQYF
NA,NA,TRBV24-1,TRBJ2-3,TGTGCCACCAGTGATTTTGGGGCCGTGGGAACAGATACGCAGTATTTT,CATSDFGAVGTDTQYF
once,NA,TRBV10-2,TRBJ2-7,TGCGCCAGCAGACTAATCCAACCGGGACACCACTACGAGCAGTACTTC,CASRLIQPGHHYEQYF
NA,TRBD1,TRBV5-1,TRBJ2-5,TGCGCCAGCAGCTCAGGACAGGGCAGGGAGACCCAGTACTTC,CASSSGQGRETQYF
NA,NA,TRBV3-1/TRBV3-2,TRBJ2-3,TGTGCCAGCAGACAGCGCGGGGTTCGAGCGGATACGCAGTATTTT,CASRQRGVRADTQYF
few,TRBD1,TRBV7-8,TRBJ2-7,TGTGCCAGCAGCCGACAGGGGGCTGGTGAGCAGTACTTC,CASSRQGAGEQYF
NA,TRBD2,TRBV7-9,TRBJ2-5,TGTGCCAGCAGCTTACGTCCTAGCGGGTCGGGGGAGACCCAGTACTTC,CASSLRPSGSGETQYF
NA,TRBD2,TRBV7-2,TRBJ2-4,TGTGCCAGCAGCTCTGGACTAGCGGGAGGCCAAAACATTCAGTACTTC,CASSSGLAGGQNIQYF
NA,TRBD1,TRBV2,TRBJ1-3,TGTGCCAGCATTAGACAGGGAATTGGAAACACCATATATTTT,CASIRQGIGNTIYF
NA,TRBD1,TRBV19,TRBJ2-7,TGTGCCAGTAGCCGACAGGGCTACTCCTACGAGCAGTACTTC,CASSRQGYSYEQYF
NA,TRBD1,TRBV27,TRBJ2-2,TGTGCCAGCAGCCAAGGGGACAGGGGCTACACCGGGGAGCTGTTTTTT,CASSQGDRGYTGELFF
NA,NA,TRBV5-1,TRBJ2-5,TGCGCCAGCAGCAAAGGGGTTCAAGAGACCCAGTACTTC,CASSKGVQETQYF
few,NA,TRBV10-2,TRBJ1-1,TGCGCCAGCAGTAGGGGATGGAACACTGAAGCTTTCTTT,CASSRGWNTEAFF
NA,TRBD1,TRBV24-1,TRBJ1-2,TGTGCCACCAGTGATCCCCGGACAGGGTATGGCTACACCTTC,CATSDPRTGYGYTF
NA,NA,TRBV7-2,TRBJ1-1,TGTGCCAGCAGCTTCGGGTCCTCGGGGTACACTGAAGCTTTCTTT,CASSFGSSGYTEAFF
NA,NA,TRBV6-5,TRBJ1-2,TGTGCCAGCAGCACAAGGAGCAGCGGGGTTGGCTACACCTTC,CASSTRSSGVGYTF
NA,TRBD2,TRBV20-1,TRBJ2-3,TGCAGTGCTAGTCCAAGCGGGGGCACAGATACGCAGTATTTT,CSASPSGGTDTQYF
NA,NA,TRBV24-1,TRBJ1-5,TGTGCCACCAGTGCTTCCGGGAGATATAGCAATCAGCCCCAGCATTTT,CATSASGRYSNQPQHF
NA,NA,TRBV30,TRBJ1-1,TGTGCCTGGACGCCGGTGAACACTGAAGCTTTCTTT,CAWTPVNTEAFF
NA,NA,TRBV18,TRBJ2-3,TGTGCCAGCTCACCATACCACGGACAGGATACGCAGTATTTT,CASSPYHGQDTQYF
NA,NA,TRBV5-1,TRBJ1-1,TGCGCCAGCAGCCTACAGGGGAACACTGAAGCTTTCTTT,CASSLQGNTEAFF
few,TRBD1,TRBV5-4,TRBJ1-6,TGTGCCAGCAGCGTGACAGGGAGCTCCTATAATTCACCCCTCCACTTT,CASSVTGSSYNSPLHF
NA,NA,TRBV7-2,TRBJ2-2,TGTGCCAGCAGCTTCAGGGGCAACACCGGGGAGCTGTTTTTT,CASSFRGNTGELFF
NA,NA,TRBV15,TRBJ2-1,TGTGCCACCAGCAGAAGAACTACCGGGACCCGGGGGAGAAATGAGCAGTTCTTC,CATSRRTTGTRGRNEQFF
NA,TRBD1,TRBV4-2,TRBJ1-3,TGTGCCAGCAGCCGAGCAGGACAGGGACTTGGAAACACCATATATTTT,CASSRAGQGLGNTIYF
few,NA,TRBV5-1,TRBJ2-5,TGCGCCAGCAGGACGGGGTCGGAAGAGACCCAGTACTTC,CASRTGSEETQYF
NA,TRBD1,TRBV10-3,TRBJ1-2,TGTGCCATCGACAGGGGGATCCCTAGGGGAAACTATGGCTACACCTTC,CAIDRGIPRGNYGYTF
NA,TRBD1,TRBV5-1,TRBJ2-3,TGCGCCAGCTCCCGACAGGGCCCGAGGGCAGATACGCAGTATTTT,CASSRQGPRADTQYF
NA,TRBD2,TRBV11-1,TRBJ2-3,TGTGCCAGCAGCACAACCGGGACTACTAGTACAGATACGCAGTATTTT,CASSTTGTTSTDTQYF
NA,NA,TRBV2,TRBJ1-5,TGTGCCAGCAGTGCAAACACAAACAATCAGCCCCAGCATTTT,CASSANTNNQPQHF
NA,NA,TRBV7-8,TRBJ1-6,TGTGCCAGCAGCTTATCAACAGGCCGAAATTCACCCCTCCACTTT,CASSLSTGRNSPLHF
NA,NA,TRBV11-2,TRBJ2-2,TGTGCCAGCAGCTCTCCTAGGACCGGGAAGAACACCGGGGAGCTGTTTTTT,CASSSPRTGKNTGELFF
NA,TRBD1,TRBV4-1,TRBJ1-3,TGCGCCAGCAGCCACATCGGGCAGGGGGCGTTTGGAAACACCATATATTTT,CASSHIGQGAFGNTIYF
NA,TRBD1,TRBV5-1,TRBJ1-2,TGCGCCAGCAGCTTGGCAGGGGGCGTCTATGGCTACACCTTC,CASSLAGGVYGYTF
NA,NA,TRBV10-1,TRBJ1-1,TGCGCCACCTATCTGGGGGGGGGCTTGCGGAACACTGAAGCTTTCTTT,CATYLGGGLRNTEAFF
NA,TRBD1,TRBV7-2,TRBJ1-5,TGTGCCAGCAGCCTGGGGGACAGCCCCTATCAGCCCCAGCATTTT,CASSLGDSPYQPQHF
NA,TRBD2,TRBV7-3,TRBJ2-5,TGTGCCAGCAGCTTGGGACTAGCGAAGGAAAAGACCCAGTACTTC,CASSLGLAKEKTQYF
NA,TRBD2,TRBV5-1,TRBJ2-1,TGCGCCAGCAGCTTAATAGCGGGGGGCAACTACAATGAGCAGTTCTTC,CASSLIAGGNYNEQFF
NA,TRBD2,TRBV29-1,TRBJ2-1,TGCAGCGTTGAAGCGCCGGGAGGGCTCGGTGAGCAGTTCTTC,CSVEAPGGLGEQFF
NA,TRBD2,TRBV6-6,TRBJ2-7,TGTGCCAGCAGTTACTCCGGGACTAGCGCTTTCCAGTACTTC,CASSYSGTSAFQYF
NA,NA,TRBV11-3,TRBJ1-1,TGTGCCAGCAGCACAGGGAACACTGAAGCTTTCTTT,CASSTGNTEAFF
NA,NA,TRBV27,TRBJ2-5,TGTGCCAGCAGTTCCAGGTACCAAGAGACCCAGTACTTC,CASSSRYQETQYF
NA,NA,TRBV6-5,TRBJ1-5,TGTGCCAGCAGCCGGGGGGACAATCAGCCCCAGCATTTT,CASSRGDNQPQHF
few,NA,TRBV4-1,TRBJ1-2,TGCGCCAGCAGCCACGGTGACAGCCCCTATGGCTACACCTTC,CASSHGDSPYGYTF
NA,TRBD1,TRBV11-2,TRBJ1-4,TGTGCCAGCAGCCCGGGGACAGGGGTTGAAAAACTGTTTTTT,CASSPGTGVEKLFF
NA,TRBD1,TRBV7-8,TRBJ1-5,TGTGCCAGCAGCTCCCGGGACAGGGGTTCTTCCCAGCCCCAGCATTTT,CASSSRDRGSSQPQHF
NA,NA,TRBV28,TRBJ1-2,TGTGCCAGCAGTTTACCAGGGTTTAACTATGGCTACACCTTC,CASSLPGFNYGYTF
NA,NA,TRBV7-6,TRBJ2-6,TGTGCCAGCAGCTTAAGAGCCTCTGGGGCCAACGTCCTGACTTTC,CASSLRASGANVLTF
NA,NA,TRBV3-1/TRBV3-2,TRBJ1-1,TGTGCCAGCAGCCATGGGGGAGGTACTGAAGCTTTCTTT,CASSHGGGTEAFF
NA,TRBD1,TRBV6-4,TRBJ1-1,TGTGCCAGCAGCCACCGGGACAGGGCGAACACTGAAGCTTTCTTT,CASSHRDRANTEAFF